The 9 T cell receptor beta chains presented below share a single source sample, sequenced in a study of CD8+ T cells in alopecia areata. Treatment of the sample: oral pan-JAK inhibitor, 5-10 mg twice daily. Once RNA had been extracted, it was reverse transcribed into cDNA to act as the sequencing template. The data were produced by immunoSEQ multiplex PCR, yet TCRdb's version contains in-frame clones alone and is incomplete. The sample contains roughly 200,000 clones, 35% to 40% of which appear only once. The sample consisted of CD4+ T cells sorted from blood, taken at approximately week 30, from a patient treated with tofacitinib. The receptor source for this set is a human donor with alopecia areata.

This clone appeared a few times. The chain recombines TRBV27 with TRBJ2-7; no clear D. The ends were cut back, 3 bases at V and 1 base at J, with 4 bases in the middle. The CDR3 is 12 amino acids. Germline V gene sequence: CDR1 MNHEY, CDR2 SMNVEV (reference sequence). The CDR3, as DNA: TGTGCCAGCAGTTTTCTGTCCTACGAGCAGTACTTC. Its protein product is CASSFLSYEQYF.

The CDR3 loop is CARPGSSDLYGYTF. CDR3 coding DNA: TGCGCCAGACCCGGGTCATCGGACCTATATGGCTACACCTTC. The V and J genes are TRBV23-1 and TRBJ1-2; unclear D gene. TRBV23-1 is placed among ORFs of uncertain function. The CDR3 length is 14 residues. The germline V and J ends were trimmed by 9 bases and 5 bases, with 19 bases remaining between them.

This clone was seen a few times. This chain uses TRBV14 with TRBJ2-3; no reliable D call. The CDR3 totals 14 residues. V lost 4 bases and J 4 bases, leaving 12 bases between the germline ends. Per germline, CDR1 SGHDN and CDR2 FVKESK. CDR3 coding DNA: TGTGCCAGCAGCCCTTTCCTGTTCCCAGATACGCAGTATTTT. Its translation: CASSPFLFPDTQYF.

V is TRBV10-3 and J is TRBJ2-7; D unclear. Trimming pared 5 bases from V and 3 bases from J, leaving 8 bases between. Germline CDR1 and CDR2: ENHRY and SYGVKD. The CDR3 contains 12 residues. CDR3 sequence reads: CAISTIHYEQYF. The CDR3 DNA follows: TGTGCCATCAGTACTATTCACTACGAGCAGTACTTC.

This clone was observed a few times. The rearrangement joins TRBV7-9 to TRBJ1-2; possible D gene TRBD1, 5 bases. In germline, CDR1 is SEHNR, CDR2 FQNEAQ (reference sequence). The germline V and J ends were trimmed by 1 base and 3 bases, with 9 bases remaining between them. The length of the CDR3 is 14 residues. As DNA, the CDR3 is TGTGCCAGCAGCTTAGTGGTGGGGGACTATGGCTACACCTTC. Translation gives CASSLVVGDYGYTF.

On this clone: Distinct nucleotide sequences in the sample also encode this CDR3. The chain is built from TRBV5-1 and TRBJ1-2; D remains ambiguous. Trimming cost V 1 base and J 4 bases, with 8 bases left between them. The length of the CDR3 is 13 residues. In germline, CDR1 is SGHRS, CDR2 YFSETQ. The CDR3 protein is CASSLWVGYGYTF. The CDR3 region has the DNA TGCGCCAGCAGCTTGTGGGTAGGCTATGGCTACACCTTC.

The sample holds a few counts of this clone. V and J are TRBV7-8 and TRBJ2-7; the D gene is possibly TRBD1 (6 bases). Trimming pared 0 bases from V and 3 bases from J, leaving 9 bases between. The CDR3 spans 14 residues. The V gene's germline CDR1 is SGHVS and CDR2 FQNEAQ. CDR3 sequence: CASSLAGAFYEQYF. CDR3 nucleotide sequence: TGTGCCAGCAGCTTAGCGGGGGCCTTCTACGAGCAGTACTTC.

The chain couples TRBV5-4 to TRBJ2-5; possible D gene TRBD2, 8 bases. From germline, CDR1 is SGHNT and CDR2 YYREEE (reference sequence). This CDR3 has 16 residues. V shed 4 bases and J shed 2 bases, with 18 bases lying between them. CDR3 sequence: CASSQGVSGIQETQYF. The CDR3 region has the DNA TGTGCCAGCAGCCAGGGGGTTAGCGGGATTCAAGAGACCCAGTACTTC.

The sample holds a few counts of this clone. V and J are TRBV7-2 and TRBJ2-3; D may match TRBD1 or TRBD2 (5 bases each). Germline V CDR1 and CDR2: SGHTA, FQGNSA. Trimming pared 3 bases from V and 2 bases from J, leaving 18 bases between. The CDR3 loop spans 17 amino acids. The DNA of the CDR3 is TGTGCCAGCAGCTTTTTTGGGGACCACACTACCACAGATACGCAGTATTTT. Its translation is CASSFFGDHTTTDTQYF. The variable domain in full, with the rest retrieved from reference TRBV7-2 and TRBJ2-3, is GAGVSQSPSNKVTEKGKDVELRCDPISGHTALYWYRQSLGQGLEFLIYFQGNSAPDKSGLPSDRFSAERTGGSVSTLTIQRTQQEDSAVYLCASSFFGDHTTTDTQYFGPGTRLTVL.